This section outlines one T cell receptor beta chain sequence together with its context. Its matching antigen is unknown. This sample was included in a study of CD8+CD57+ T cells in acquired aplastic anemia. Regarding the study as a whole: Both patients and controls carried the same twenty-nine CD8+ CDR3 sequences.

Sequenced patients had shown CD8+CD57+ cell expansion by flow cytometry. The patients, all of them, had severe acquired aplastic anemia. Receipt of therapy had not occurred in any patient by the time of blood sampling. V lost 2 bases, J lost 5 bases, and 3 bases lay in between. Germline CDR1 reads MGHDK; CDR2 reads SYGVNS. The CDR3 is made up of 11 amino acids. Genomic DNA templated the TCR beta VDJ and CDR3 profiling. In TCRdb, the reads were re-called with MiXCR into one record per CDR3 protein. The sample yields 310,000 or so distinct CDR3 sequences, about 50% seen once. The sequence was collected from a human donor with aplastic anemia. Sequenced material: sorted CD4+, CD8+, or CD8+CD57+ T cells (not recorded which) from PBMCs. The chain recombines TRBV25-1 with TRBJ1-2; D not certain. CDR3 protein: CASSELYGYTF. Here the CDR3 DNA reads TGTGCCAGCAGTGAACTTTATGGCTACACCTTC.